This T cell receptor (beta chain) was sequenced during a study of sequential checkpoint blockade in melanoma. The table came from immunoSEQ multiplex PCR; TCRdb's copy has only in-frame clones and leaves some out. The sample records approximately 1,500 clones, around 63% being singletons. The CDR3 is 15 residues long. CDR1 is MNHNY, CDR2 SVGAGI, per germline (reference sequence). V was clipped by 5 bases and J by 4 bases; unmatched bases: 9. Treatment here: randomized to nivolumab then ipilimumab (arm A) or the reverse (arm B). No patient had prior DNA-damaging chemotherapy. V gene TRBV6-6 combines with J gene TRBJ1-2, with 8 bases matching TRBD1. This TCR derives from a human patient with melanoma. Some clones in this sample may be carry-over from other donors' samples. This sample comprised CD8+ T cells sorted from blood (inferred from file names), obtained from a patient given nivolumab and ipilimumab in sequence. For the CDR3, the DNA is TGTGCCAGCAGTCCCCAGACAGGGGCGGCCTATGGCTACACCTTC. It yields the protein CASSPQTGAAYGYTF.